These 3 T cell receptor beta chains were all obtained from the same sample, sequenced in a study of cytomegalovirus exposure and HLA in healthy donors. Vbeta (60) and Jbeta (13) primers were used in the PCR. This table comes from immunoSEQ multiplex PCR, and its TCRdb copy is limited to in-frame clones, with some not included. The table lists roughly 93,000 clones, about 80% of them singletons. Input material: PBMCs. All receptors come from a man between 18 and 35 years old in good health and CMV-seropositive.

The chain links TRBV7-8 to TRBJ2-4; unclear D gene. CDR3 length equals 14 residues. V lost 1 base, J lost 13 bases, and 17 bases lay in between. Germline V gives CDR1 SGHVS, CDR2 FQNEAQ. In DNA form, the CDR3 reads TGTGCCAGCAGCTTAGAGTTGAGAATCCACCACCAGTACTTC. It is translated as CASSLELRIHHQYF.

This clone was seen only a few times. The V and J genes are TRBV9 and TRBJ1-1; D not certain. The CDR3 is 15 amino acids. Trimming took 0 bases from V and 6 from J, leaving 15 bases between them. CDR1 is SGDLS and CDR2 is YYNGEE in the germline V gene. The CDR3 sequence: CASSVGRWISAEAFF. The CDR3 nucleotides read TGTGCCAGCAGCGTAGGGCGGTGGATATCGGCTGAAGCTTTCTTT.

Note on this clone: One end of the junction does not line up with germline, which may come from a read error. Additional DNA sequences in this sample encode the identical CDR3. V and J are TRBV2 and TRBJ2-2; TRBD1 is a possible D gene (6 bases). CDR1 and CDR2 (germline): SNHLY, FYNNEI. The CDR3 covers 15 residues. The DNA for the CDR3 is TGCGCCAGCAGGAGCAACAGGGTGAACACCGGGGAGCTGTTTTTT. Translating gives CASRSNRVNTGELFF.